This T cell receptor beta chain was identified in a study of shared clonotypes between healthy human individuals. Overall study findings and caveats: Across subsets, estimated richness was generally greater for naive than for memory populations. Clonotype sharing among donors likely depends on sequencing depth.

Turning to this clone: Antigen: not known.

It was CD45RO-negative cells, positively selected for CCR7, that made up naive CD8 cells, with terminally differentiated effector memory CD45RA+ cells excluded. The CDR3 loop spans 17 amino acids. V lost 5 bases and J 5 bases, leaving 25 bases between the germline ends. Germline values: CDR1 MDHEN, CDR2 SYDVKM. TCRdb's copy holds only in-frame clones and misses some; the assay was immunoSEQ multiplex PCR. The sample has about 2,200,000 clones, approximately 94% seen once. The chain joins TRBV28 to TRBJ2-7, with D possibly TRBD2 on 5 matching bases. Sequencing was performed on naive CD8+ T cells from PBMCs. This sequence was found in a man aged 18 to 29 in good health. Some clones in this sample may be carry-over from other donors' samples. CDR3 nucleotide sequence: TGTGCCAGCAGTGGTCTAGCCCGGATGGCACGATTAAACGAGCAGTACTTC. Protein product: CASSGLARMARLNEQYF.